This TCR beta chain was found in a study of regulatory T cells in long-lasting Graves disease. This clonotype was counted at least ten times. Its cognate antigen is unknown. The V and J ends lost 0 bases and 7 bases respectively, with 15 bases between them. The CDR3 spans 15 residues. The germline gives CDR1 SNHLY, CDR2 FYNNEI. Study-wide results and limits: Peripheral blood alone, not thyroid tissue, underwent study.

Building the TCR beta libraries relied on iRepertoire HTBI primers, and CDR3 regions underwent Arm-PCR. TCRdb analysed the multiplex PCR reads with MiXCR anew, one entry per CDR3 protein. This table holds more than 350,000 distinct CDR3 sequences, around a fifth found once. Time point denoted: persistent/refractory GD, antithyroid drugs over 5 years with positive TRAb. The TCR library was made from RNA extracted from PBMCs. The TCR comes from a female donor with Graves disease. Sequenced material: peripheral blood mononuclear cells (PBMCs), taken when the disease was refractory, from a patient treated with antithyroid drugs. The chain is built from TRBV2 and TRBJ1-2, with D possibly being TRBD1 (5 bases). CDR3 in amino acids: CASSEAPGQGSGYTF. As DNA, the CDR3 is TGTGCCAGCAGTGAAGCGCCTGGGCAGGGAAGTGGCTACACCTTC. The variable domain in full, completed from reference TRBV2 and TRBJ1-2, reads EPEVTQTPSHQVTQMGQEVILRCVPISNHLYFYWYRQILGQKVEFLVSFYNNEISEKSEIFDDQFSVERPDGSNFTLKIRSTKLEDSAMYFCASSEAPGQGSGYTFGSGTRLTVV.